This T cell receptor (beta chain) was sequenced in a study of Graves' ophthalmopathy and Graves' hyperthyroidism. Regarding the study as a whole: The model forecast ophthalmopathy progression, reaching roughly 65% sensitivity and less than 75% specificity.

This CDR3 has 15 amino acids. CDR1 and CDR2 from the germline V gene are SGHTA and FQGNSA. Trimming removed 2 bases at V and 5 bases at J, with 13 bases between. Scientists amplified the TCR beta CDR3 regions from RNA transcripts. HTBI primers served in a first-round RT-PCR, which a second-round multiplex PCR followed. Each CDR3 protein gets one entry after TCRdb re-called the multiplex PCR reads with MiXCR. The sample lists 1 million to 1.3 million distinct CDR3 sequences; about 38% were seen once. If patients had other autoimmune diseases, uncontrolled infections, pregnancy or lactation, they were excluded. This clonotype was observed at least ten times. Antigen: not known.

The J gene is TRBJ1-5, the V gene TRBV7-2, with a tentative D call TRBD1 (5 bases). The TCR sequence derives from an adult man with Graves' hyperthyroidism. The source material was peripheral blood or thyroid tissue (not recorded which). CDR3 DNA: TGTGCCAGCAGCTTAACAGGATTGGGATATCAGCCCCAGCATTTT. It codes for CASSLTGLGYQPQHF.